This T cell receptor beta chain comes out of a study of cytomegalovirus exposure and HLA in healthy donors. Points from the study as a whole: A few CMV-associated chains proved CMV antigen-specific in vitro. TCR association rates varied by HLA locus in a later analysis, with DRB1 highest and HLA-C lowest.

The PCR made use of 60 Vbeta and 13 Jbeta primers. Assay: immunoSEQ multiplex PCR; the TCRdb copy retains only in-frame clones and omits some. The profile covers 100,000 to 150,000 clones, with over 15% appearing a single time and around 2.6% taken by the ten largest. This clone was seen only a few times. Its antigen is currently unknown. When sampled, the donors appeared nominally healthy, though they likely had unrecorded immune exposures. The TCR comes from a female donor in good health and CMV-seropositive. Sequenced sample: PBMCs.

CDR3 amino acids: CASSVGGTEPMNTEAFF. As DNA, the CDR3 is TGTGCCAGCAGCGTAGGCGGGACGGAGCCCATGAACACTGAAGCTTTCTTT. V usage is TRBV9 and J usage is TRBJ1-1, with a tentative D call TRBD1 (5 bases). The CDR3 loop spans 17 amino acids. Germline values: CDR1 SGDLS, CDR2 YYNGEE. Trimming removed 0 bases at V and 0 bases at J, with 15 bases between.